The 14 T cell receptor beta chains in this list originate from one sample, sequenced in a study of beta chain features in type 1 diabetes. The study, taken as a whole, reports: Type 1 diabetes patients had moderately but significantly shorter TCRB CDR3s in all four CD4+ subsets.

No antigen has been assigned to these receptors. The sequenced template was cDNA made from the entire isolated RNA. The protocol was immunoSEQ multiplex PCR, while the TCRdb copy is restricted to in-frame clones and leaves out a portion. The sample comprises 250,000 or so clones, roughly 13% of which are singletons, and 0.015% to 0.02% rests with the top ten. Sequencing input: naive CD4+ T cells from blood. The source of these receptors is a man aged 25-45 years with type 1 diabetes.

This clone was counted a few times. The chain links TRBV5-1 to TRBJ2-3, with D possibly matching TRBD1 (6 bases). The CDR3 has 15 residues. Germline assignment: CDR1 SGHRS and CDR2 YFSETQ. The V end was cut by 0 bases, the J end by 4 bases, with 12 bases between. Here the CDR3 reads CASSLGQAGADTQYF. CDR3 sequence (DNA): TGCGCCAGCAGCTTGGGACAGGCCGGCGCAGATACGCAGTATTTT.

The chain carries TRBV12-5 and TRBJ1-4; the match to TRBD1 covers 7 bases. The CDR3 consists of 16 residues. The V gene's germline CDR1 is LGHNT and CDR2 FRNRAP. The V segment lost 4 bases and the J segment 1 base; nucleotides outside the gene matches: 6. The CDR3, as DNA: TGTGCTAGTGGTTCACGGACAGGTGGAACTAATGAAAAACTGTTTTTT. Its translation: CASGSRTGGTNEKLFF.

The chain links TRBV5-4 to TRBJ2-5, with TRBD2 identical over 14 bases. V shed 3 bases, J shed 5 bases, and the junction held 12 bases outside the gene matches. CDR3 length equals 18 residues. Germline V gives CDR1 SGHNT, CDR2 YYREEE (reference sequence). The DNA of the CDR3 is TGTGCCAGCAGCTCCCCCCCTCGGACTAGCGGGGGGTTTGAGACCCAGTACTTC. Translated, it gives CASSSPPRTSGGFETQYF.

The chain is built from TRBV15 and TRBJ2-2, with 7 bases matching TRBD1. The CDR3 loop spans 16 amino acids. The V segment lost 3 bases and the J segment 5 bases; nucleotides outside the gene matches: 9. Germline-derived CDR1 and CDR2 are LNHNV and YYDKDF (reference sequence). The CDR3 coding sequence is TGTGCCACCAGCAGGGCCGACAGGGTTGGGACCGGGGAGCTGTTTTTT. Translation gives CATSRADRVGTGELFF. Together with reference TRBV15 and TRBJ2-2, the CDR3 gives the full variable domain: DAMVIQNPRYQVTQFGKPVTLSCSQTLNHNVMYWYQQKSSQAPKLLFHYYDKDFNNEADTPDNFQSRRPNTSFCFLDIRSPGLGDTAMYLCATSRADRVGTGELFFGEGSRLTVL.

The V gene is TRBV5-1, the J gene TRBJ2-1; no clear D gene. The CDR3 runs to 13 residues. Germline values: CDR1 SGHRS, CDR2 YFSETQ. V dropped 0 bases and J dropped 8 bases, with 9 bases sitting between them. In nucleotides, the CDR3 is TGCGCCAGCAGCTTGGCCGGGTTCTATGAGCAGTTCTTC. This encodes CASSLAGFYEQFF.

This clone was counted only a few times. The J gene is TRBJ2-5, the V gene TRBV25-1; 10 nucleotides align to TRBD2. V trimming: 2 bases; J trimming: 4 bases; junction bases outside the gene matches: 7. The length of the CDR3 is 16 residues. Looked up from germline, CDR1 is MGHDK and CDR2 is SYGVNS. CDR3 DNA: TGTGCCAGCAGTGAAGGGAGCGGGAGGGCCCTAGAGACCCAGTACTTC. Its translation: CASSEGSGRALETQYF.

V gene TRBV14 combines with J gene TRBJ2-5; TRBD1 matches 9 bases. After removal of 6 bases from V and 4 bases from J, the junction contained 3 bases not matched to a gene. This CDR3 region has 13 residues. Germline V lookup: CDR1 SGHDN, CDR2 FVKESK. The DNA for the CDR3 is TGTGCCAGCAGTCGGACAGGGGCAGAGACCCAGTACTTC. Protein sequence: CASSRTGAETQYF.

This clone was detected only a few times. The chain has TRBV5-1 and TRBJ1-4, with 10 bases lining up with TRBD1. CDR1 and CDR2 from the germline V gene are SGHRS and YFSETQ. Trimming removed 4 bases from V and 0 bases from J; junction bases left unmatched: 0. The CDR3 runs 15 residues. The CDR3 region has the DNA TGCGCCAGCAGCGGGACAGGGGCAACTAATGAAAAACTGTTTTTT. This encodes CASSGTGATNEKLFF.

This chain uses TRBV4-1 with TRBJ1-2, with D possibly being TRBD1 (5 bases). Per germline, CDR1 MGHRA and CDR2 YSYEKL. Trimming shortened V by 3 bases and J by 2 bases, and 19 bases separated the two germline ends. This CDR3 is built from 17 residues. CDR3 nucleotide sequence: TGCGCCAGCAGCCAGGGGTATGGGGGGGTCGGGAACTATGGCTACACCTTC. Translated, it gives CASSQGYGGVGNYGYTF.

The chain joins TRBV4-1 to TRBJ1-3; perhaps TRBD1 as D (6 bases). The germline V gene encodes CDR1 MGHRA and CDR2 YSYEKL. There are 16 residues in the CDR3. Trimming pared 2 bases from V and 2 bases from J, leaving 13 bases between. For the CDR3, the DNA is TGCGCCAGCAGCCAAACCGGGACAAAGACTGGAAACACCATATATTTT. It codes for CASSQTGTKTGNTIYF.

This clone has a handful of counts. The chain links TRBV5-4 to TRBJ2-3; D gene unclear. This CDR3 has 14 residues. Trimming shortened V by 0 bases and J by 7 bases, and 12 bases separated the two germline ends. Germline loops: CDR1 SGHNT, CDR2 YYREEE (reference sequence). The CDR3 coding sequence is TGTGCCAGCAGCTTGGCCGGCCAGGCACATACGCAGTATTTT. This codes for CASSLAGQAHTQYF.

This clone was found a few times. V gene TRBV5-4 combines with J gene TRBJ2-5, with 8 bases that match TRBD2. Looked up from germline, CDR1 is SGHNT and CDR2 is YYREEE (reference sequence). V lost 0 bases, J lost 8 bases, and 12 bases stayed unmatched. This CDR3 is 16 amino acids long. The CDR3 protein is CASSLAISGALQTQYF. Here the CDR3 DNA reads TGTGCCAGCAGCTTGGCGATTAGCGGGGCTCTGCAAACCCAGTACTTC.

This clone was picked up a small number of times. Written as DNA, the CDR3 is TGCAGCGTTGAGTTTTCCTCCCTTTCAGGGATTTCTGAAGCTTTCTTT. Translation gives CSVEFSSLSGISEAFF. The chain is built from TRBV29-1 and TRBJ1-1; maybe TRBD1 (5 bases). CDR1 and CDR2 from the germline V gene are SQVTM and ANQGSEA. V lost 3 bases, J lost 6 bases, and 23 bases lay in between. This CDR3 is built from 16 residues. Full variable domain (rest looked up from reference TRBV29-1 and TRBJ1-1): SAVISQKPSRDICQRGTSLTIQCQVDSQVTMMFWYRQQPGQSLTLIATANQGSEATYESGFVIDKFPISRPNLTFSTLTVSNMSPEDSSIYLCSVEFSSLSGISEAFFGQGTRLTVV.

This clone was detected only a few times. The chain is built from TRBV7-9 and TRBJ2-3, with a tentative D call TRBD1 (6 bases). V dropped 2 bases and J dropped 2 bases, with 11 bases sitting between them. Germline CDR1 SEHNR, CDR2 FQNEAQ (reference sequence). This CDR3 contains 15 residues. The chain's CDR3 is CASSLRQAPTDTQYF. The CDR3 bases are TGTGCCAGCAGCTTACGACAGGCCCCCACAGATACGCAGTATTTT. The full variable domain, with the rest looked up from reference TRBV7-9 and TRBJ2-3, is DTGVSQNPRHKITKRGQNVTFRCDPISEHNRLYWYRQTLGQGPEFLTYFQNEAQLEKSRLLSDRFSAERPKGSFSTLEIQRTEQGDSAMYLCASSLRQAPTDTQYFGPGTRLTVL.